This record concerns one TCR beta chain sequence. What it binds is unknown. The PCR used 60 Vbeta and 13 Jbeta primers. Clones were sequenced by immunoSEQ multiplex PCR, and TCRdb holds only the in-frame ones, with some missing. The sample consists of approximately 120,000 clones, almost 75% of them appearing once. This sample is drawn from a study of cytomegalovirus exposure and HLA in healthy donors. For the study at large: A prior analysis found more than 90 million unique TCR beta sequences from 150 million to 200 million T cells. Overall study findings and caveats: TCR beta sequences numbering more than 15,000 were associated with HLA alleles at 0.05 false discovery rate in a later analysis. Researchers reportedly found TCR beta sequences accurately predicted most subjects' HLA-A and HLA-B alleles. Analysis was performed later, and it showed HLA-associated TCR beta chains to be more clonally expanded than equally common others.

Germline loops: CDR1 SGHTA, CDR2 FQGNSA. The CDR3 is 15 residues long. V was clipped by 5 bases and J by 5 bases; unmatched bases: 9. Sequencing was carried out using PBMCs. The V and J genes are TRBV7-2 and TRBJ2-5; 9 nucleotides line up with TRBD1. The origin of this receptor is a man in his forties or fifties in good health and CMV-seronegative. The CDR3 coding sequence is TGTGCCAGCAGCCCACAGGGGGCTGTATTGGAGACCCAGTACTTC. This codes for CASSPQGAVLETQYF.